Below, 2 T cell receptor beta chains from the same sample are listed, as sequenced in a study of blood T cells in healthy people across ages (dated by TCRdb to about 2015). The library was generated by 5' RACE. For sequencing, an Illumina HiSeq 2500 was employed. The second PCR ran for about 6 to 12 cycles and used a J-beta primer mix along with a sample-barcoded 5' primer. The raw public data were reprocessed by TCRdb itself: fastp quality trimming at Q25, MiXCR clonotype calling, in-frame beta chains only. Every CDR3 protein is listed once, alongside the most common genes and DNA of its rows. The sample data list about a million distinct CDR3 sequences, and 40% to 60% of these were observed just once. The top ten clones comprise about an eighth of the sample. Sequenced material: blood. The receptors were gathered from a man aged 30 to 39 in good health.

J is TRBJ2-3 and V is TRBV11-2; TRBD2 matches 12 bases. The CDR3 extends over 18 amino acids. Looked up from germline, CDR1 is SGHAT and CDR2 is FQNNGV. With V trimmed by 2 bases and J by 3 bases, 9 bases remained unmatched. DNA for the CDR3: TGTGCCAGCAGCTTATCGTCTAGCGGGGGGGCCATGACAGATACGCAGTATTTT. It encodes CASSLSSSGGAMTDTQYF. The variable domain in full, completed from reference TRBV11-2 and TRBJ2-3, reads EAGVAQSPRYKIIEKRQSVAFWCNPISGHATLYWYQQILGQGPKLLIQFQNNGVVDDSQLPKDRFSAERLKGVDSTLKIQPAKLEDSAVYLCASSLSSSGGAMTDTQYFGPGTRLTVL.

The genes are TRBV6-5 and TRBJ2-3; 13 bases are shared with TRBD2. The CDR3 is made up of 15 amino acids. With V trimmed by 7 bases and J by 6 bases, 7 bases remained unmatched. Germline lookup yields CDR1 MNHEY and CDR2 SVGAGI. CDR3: CASNSGTSGADTQYF. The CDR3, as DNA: TGTGCCAGCAACTCGGGGACTAGCGGGGCTGATACGCAGTATTTT.